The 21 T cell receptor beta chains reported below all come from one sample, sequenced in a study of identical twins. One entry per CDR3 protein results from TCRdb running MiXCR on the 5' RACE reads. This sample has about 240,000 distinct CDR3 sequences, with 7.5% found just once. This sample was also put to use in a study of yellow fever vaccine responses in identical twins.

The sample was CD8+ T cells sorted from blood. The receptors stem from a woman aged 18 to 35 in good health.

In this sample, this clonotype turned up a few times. CDR3 nucleotide sequence: TGTGCCAGCAGCCGAAGGGGGACCTACAATGAGCAGTTCTTC. This gives the protein CASSRRGTYNEQFF. The chain recombines TRBV27 with TRBJ2-1; TRBD1 might be the D (6 bases). Trimming pared 6 bases from V and 2 bases from J, leaving 11 bases between. The CDR3 has 14 residues. The germline V gene encodes CDR1 MNHEY and CDR2 SMNVEV (reference sequence).

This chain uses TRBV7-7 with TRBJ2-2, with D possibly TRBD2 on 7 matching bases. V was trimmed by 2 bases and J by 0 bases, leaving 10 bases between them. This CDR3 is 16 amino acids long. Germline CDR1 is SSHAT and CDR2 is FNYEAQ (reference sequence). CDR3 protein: CASSLRGGANTGELFF. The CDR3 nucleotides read TGTGCCAGCAGCTTAAGGGGGGGCGCGAACACCGGGGAGCTGTTTTTT.

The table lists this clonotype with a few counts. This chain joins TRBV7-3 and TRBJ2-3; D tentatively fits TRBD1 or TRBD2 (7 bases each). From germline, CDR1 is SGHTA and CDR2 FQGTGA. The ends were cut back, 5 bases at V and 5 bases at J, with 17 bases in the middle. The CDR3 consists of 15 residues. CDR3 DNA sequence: TGTGCCAGCAGCCCAGGGGGGGGACATTTAGATACGCAGTATTTT. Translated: CASSPGGGHLDTQYF.

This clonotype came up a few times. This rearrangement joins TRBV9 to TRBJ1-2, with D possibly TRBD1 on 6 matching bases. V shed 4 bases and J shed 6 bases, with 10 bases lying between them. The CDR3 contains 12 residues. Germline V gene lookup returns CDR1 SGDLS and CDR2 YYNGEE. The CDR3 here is CASSTRGNGYTF. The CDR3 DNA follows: TGTGCCAGCAGCACCAGGGGTAATGGCTACACCTTC.

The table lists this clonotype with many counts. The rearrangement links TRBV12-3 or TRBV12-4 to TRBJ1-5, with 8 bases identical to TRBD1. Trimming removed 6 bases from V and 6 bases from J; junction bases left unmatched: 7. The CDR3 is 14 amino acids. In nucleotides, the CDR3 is TGTGCCAGCAGCCCAGGGGGCAGGCCTCAGCCCCAGCATTTT. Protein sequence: CASSPGGRPQPQHF.

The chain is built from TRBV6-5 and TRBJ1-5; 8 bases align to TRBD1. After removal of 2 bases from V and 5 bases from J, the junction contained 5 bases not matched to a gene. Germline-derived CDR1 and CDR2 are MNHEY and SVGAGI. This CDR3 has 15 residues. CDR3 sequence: CASSYAQGAHQPQHF. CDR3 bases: TGTGCCAGCAGTTACGCGCAGGGGGCTCATCAGCCCCAGCATTTT.

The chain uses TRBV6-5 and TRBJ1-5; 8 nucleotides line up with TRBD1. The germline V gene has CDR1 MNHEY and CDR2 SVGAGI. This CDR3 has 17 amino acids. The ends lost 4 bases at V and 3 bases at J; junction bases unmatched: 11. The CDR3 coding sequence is TGTGCCAGCAGTTTCCACGACAGGGGCTCCCTCAATCAGCCCCAGCATTTT. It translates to CASSFHDRGSLNQPQHF.

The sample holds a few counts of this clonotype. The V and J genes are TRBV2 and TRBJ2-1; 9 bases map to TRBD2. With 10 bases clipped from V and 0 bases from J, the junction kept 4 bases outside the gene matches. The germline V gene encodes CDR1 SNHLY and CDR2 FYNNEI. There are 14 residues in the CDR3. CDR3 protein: CAILSGSSYNEQFF. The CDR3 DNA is TGTGCCATCCTTAGCGGGAGCTCCTACAATGAGCAGTTCTTC. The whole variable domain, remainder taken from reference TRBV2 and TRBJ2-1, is EPEVTQTPSHQVTQMGQEVILRCVPISNHLYFYWYRQILGQKVEFLVSFYNNEISEKSEIFDDQFSVERPDGSNFTLKIRSTKLEDSAMYFCAILSGSSYNEQFFGPGTRLTVL.

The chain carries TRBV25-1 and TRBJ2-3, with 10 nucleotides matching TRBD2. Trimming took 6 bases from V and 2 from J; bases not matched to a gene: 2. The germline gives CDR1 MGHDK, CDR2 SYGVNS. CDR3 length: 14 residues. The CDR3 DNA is TGTGCCAGCAGGACTAGCGGGTTCACAGATACGCAGTATTTT. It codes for CASRTSGFTDTQYF.

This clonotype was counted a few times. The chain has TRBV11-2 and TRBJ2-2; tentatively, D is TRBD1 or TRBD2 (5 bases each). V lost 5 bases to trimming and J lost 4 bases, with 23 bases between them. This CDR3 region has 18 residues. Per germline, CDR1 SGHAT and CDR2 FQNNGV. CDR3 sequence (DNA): TGTGCCAGCAGCAAGGGGACCCCGGGTAAAGAACCCACCGGGGAGCTGTTTTTT. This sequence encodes CASSKGTPGKEPTGELFF.

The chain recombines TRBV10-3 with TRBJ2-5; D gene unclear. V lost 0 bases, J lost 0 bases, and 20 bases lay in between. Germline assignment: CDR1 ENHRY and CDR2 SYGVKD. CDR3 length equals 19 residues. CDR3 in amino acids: CAISESTKTPQLNQETQYF. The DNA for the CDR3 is TGTGCCATCAGTGAGTCGACGAAAACCCCTCAGCTTAACCAAGAGACCCAGTACTTC.

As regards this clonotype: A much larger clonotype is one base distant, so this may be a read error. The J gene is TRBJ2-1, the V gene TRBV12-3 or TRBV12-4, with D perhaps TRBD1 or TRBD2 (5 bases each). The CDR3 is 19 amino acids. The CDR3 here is CARSYPRGASMGPAHEQFF. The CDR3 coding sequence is TGTGCCCGCAGTTACCCTCGAGGGGCCAGTATGGGCCCGGCCCATGAGCAGTTCTTC.

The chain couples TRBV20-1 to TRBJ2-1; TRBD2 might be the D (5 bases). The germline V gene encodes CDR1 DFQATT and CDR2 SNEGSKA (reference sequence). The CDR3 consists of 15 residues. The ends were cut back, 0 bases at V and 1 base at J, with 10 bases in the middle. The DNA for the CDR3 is TGCAGTGCTAGAGAGGCGGGCGCGTCCTACAATGAGCAGTTCTTC. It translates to CSAREAGASYNEQFF.

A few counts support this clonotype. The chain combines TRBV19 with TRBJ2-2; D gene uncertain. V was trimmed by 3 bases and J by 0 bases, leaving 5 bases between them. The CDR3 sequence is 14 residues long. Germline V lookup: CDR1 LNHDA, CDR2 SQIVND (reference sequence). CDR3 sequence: CASSMAANTGELFF. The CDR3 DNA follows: TGTGCCAGTAGTATGGCAGCGAACACCGGGGAGCTGTTTTTT.

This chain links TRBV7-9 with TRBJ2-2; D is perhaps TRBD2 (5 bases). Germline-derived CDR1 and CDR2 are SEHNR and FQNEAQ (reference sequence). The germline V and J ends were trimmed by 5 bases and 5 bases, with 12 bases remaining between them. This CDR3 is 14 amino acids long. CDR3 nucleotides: TGTGCCAGCAGCCGGGTCTCGGGGACCGGGGAGCTGTTTTTT. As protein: CASSRVSGTGELFF.

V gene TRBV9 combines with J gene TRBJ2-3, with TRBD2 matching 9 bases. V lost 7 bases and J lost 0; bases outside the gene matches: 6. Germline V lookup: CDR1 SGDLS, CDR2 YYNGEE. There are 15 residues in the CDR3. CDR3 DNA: TGTGCCAGCGCGGAGAGCGGGAGGAGCACAGATACGCAGTATTTT. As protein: CASAESGRSTDTQYF.

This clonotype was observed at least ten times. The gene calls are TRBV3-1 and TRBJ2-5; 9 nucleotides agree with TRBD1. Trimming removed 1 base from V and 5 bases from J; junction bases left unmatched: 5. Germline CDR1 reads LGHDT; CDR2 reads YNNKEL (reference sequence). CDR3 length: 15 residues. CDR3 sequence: CASSQGTGVSETQYF. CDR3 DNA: TGTGCCAGCAGCCAAGGGACAGGGGTTTCTGAGACCCAGTACTTC.

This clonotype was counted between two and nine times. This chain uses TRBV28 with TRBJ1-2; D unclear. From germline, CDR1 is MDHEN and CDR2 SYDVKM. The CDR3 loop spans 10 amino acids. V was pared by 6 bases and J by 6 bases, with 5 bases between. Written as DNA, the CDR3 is TGTGCCAGCAGCGATAATGGCTACACCTTC. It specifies CASSDNGYTF.

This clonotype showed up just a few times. This CDR3 reads CSADEGGSGELFF. CDR3 DNA: TGCAGTGCTGACGAAGGGGGTAGCGGGGAGCTGTTTTTT. This sequence joins TRBV20-1 and TRBJ2-2; tentatively, D is TRBD1 (6 bases). The CDR3 consists of 13 residues. The germline V gene encodes CDR1 DFQATT and CDR2 SNEGSKA (reference sequence). Trimming removed 5 bases at V and 7 bases at J, with 14 bases between.

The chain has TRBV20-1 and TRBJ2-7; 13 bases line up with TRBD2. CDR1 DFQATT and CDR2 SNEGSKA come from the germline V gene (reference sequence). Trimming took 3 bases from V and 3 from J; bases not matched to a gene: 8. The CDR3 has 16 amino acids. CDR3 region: CSARTGLAGAYYEQYV. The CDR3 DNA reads TGCAGTGCTAGGACCGGACTAGCGGGGGCGTACTACGAGCAGTACGTC.

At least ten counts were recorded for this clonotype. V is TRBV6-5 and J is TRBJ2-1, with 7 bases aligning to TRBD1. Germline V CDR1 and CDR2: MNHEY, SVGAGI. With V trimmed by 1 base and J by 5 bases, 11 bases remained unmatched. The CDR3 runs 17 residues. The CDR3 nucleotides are TGTGCCAGCAGTTACTTAAATACAGGGGCCATGGACAATGAGCAGTTCTTC. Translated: CASSYLNTGAMDNEQFF.